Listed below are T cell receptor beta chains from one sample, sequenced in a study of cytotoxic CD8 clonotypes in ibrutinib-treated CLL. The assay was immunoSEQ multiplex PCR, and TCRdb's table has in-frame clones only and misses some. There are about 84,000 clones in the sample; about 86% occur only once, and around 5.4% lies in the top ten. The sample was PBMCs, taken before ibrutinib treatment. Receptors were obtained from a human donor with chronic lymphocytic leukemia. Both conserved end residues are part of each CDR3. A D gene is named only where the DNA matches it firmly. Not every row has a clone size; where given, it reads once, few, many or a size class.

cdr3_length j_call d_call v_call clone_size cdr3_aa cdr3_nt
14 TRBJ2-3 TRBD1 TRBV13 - CASRGTGITDTQYF TGTGCCAGCAGGGGGACAGGGATCACAGATACGCAGTATTTT
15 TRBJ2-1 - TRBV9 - CASSVEAAKHNEQFF TGTGCCAGCAGCGTAGAAGCGGCGAAACACAATGAGCAGTTCTTC
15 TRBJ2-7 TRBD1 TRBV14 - CASRKTGGNMYEQYF TGTGCCAGCAGAAAGACAGGGGGCAACATGTACGAGCAGTACTTC
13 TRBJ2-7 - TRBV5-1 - CASSWDNSYEQYF TGCGCCAGCAGCTGGGACAACTCCTACGAGCAGTACTTC
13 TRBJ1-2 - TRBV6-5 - CASSPDEIYGYTF TGTGCCAGCAGTCCCGACGAAATCTATGGCTACACCTTC
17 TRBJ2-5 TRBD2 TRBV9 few CASSVVSGRAGLETQYF TGTGCCAGCAGCGTAGTTAGCGGGAGGGCCGGCTTAGAGACCCAGTACTTC
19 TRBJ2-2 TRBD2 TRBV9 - CASSVGIEEGLSNTGELFF TGTGCCAGCAGCGTAGGGATCGAAGAGGGACTATCGAACACCGGGGAGCTGTTTTTT
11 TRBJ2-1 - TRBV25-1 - CASLFGGGQFF TGTGCCAGCCTATTTGGGGGCGGGCAGTTCTTC
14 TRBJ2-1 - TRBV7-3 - CASSLESSYNEQFF TGTGCCAGCAGCTTAGAATCTTCCTACAATGAGCAGTTCTTC
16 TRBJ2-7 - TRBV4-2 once CASSQDSLGGAYEQYF TGTGCCAGCAGCCAAGATAGTCTAGGGGGAGCCTACGAGCAGTACTTC
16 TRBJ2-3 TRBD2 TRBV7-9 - CASRPLAGGRTDTQYF TGTGCCAGCAGACCTTTAGCGGGAGGCCGCACAGATACGCAGTATTTT
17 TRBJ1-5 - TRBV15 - CATSRGPGRNSNQPQHF TGTGCCACCAGCAGAGGACCAGGACGGAATAGCAATCAGCCCCAGCATTTT
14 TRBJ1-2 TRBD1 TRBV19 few CASSIMGQGFGYTF TGTGCCAGTAGTATAATGGGACAGGGGTTTGGCTACACCTTC
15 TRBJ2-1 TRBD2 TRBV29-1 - CSVASLAGVLNEQFF TGCAGCGTTGCATCGTTAGCGGGAGTCTTGAATGAGCAGTTCTTC
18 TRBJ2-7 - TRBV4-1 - CASSQVRVLGDGSYEQYF TGCGCCAGCAGCCAAGTTAGGGTTCTCGGGGACGGGTCCTACGAGCAGTACTTC
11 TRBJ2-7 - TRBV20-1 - CSASSRYEQYF TGCAGTGCTAGTAGCCGCTACGAGCAGTACTTC